This T cell receptor beta chain was captured in a study of vaccination and CD4 T cells after COVID-19. Turning to the study itself: Stimuli were overlapping spike peptide pools of SARS-CoV-2 and three common cold coronaviruses (HCoV-NL63, HCoV-OC43, HCoV-229E).

Treatment in this sample: approximately 9-day PBMC culture with coronavirus spike peptide pools or control peptides (ViraFEST assay). An Oncomine TCR Beta short-read assay was used to sequence the DNA from cultured CD4+ T cells. TCRdb passed the PCR reads through MiXCR, listing each CDR3 protein once. The table has about 15,000 distinct CDR3 sequences, about 53% seen once. Remarks on this clonotype: Its specificity is not known.

Germline V lookup: CDR1 KGHSH, CDR2 LQKENI. With 2 bases removed from V and 0 bases from J, the gap between germline ends came to 9 bases. There are 15 residues in the CDR3. V gene TRBV18 combines with J gene TRBJ2-3; perhaps TRBD1 as D (5 bases). The receptor was derived from a human donor who had recovered from COVID-19. The material was CD4+ T cells from blood, cultured in vitro, obtained before SARS-CoV-2 vaccination. As DNA, the CDR3 is TGTGCCAGCTCACCAAGACAGATCAGCACAGATACGCAGTATTTT. Translation: CASSPRQISTDTQYF.